The present entry profiles one T cell receptor (beta chain) with its context. There are 15 residues in the CDR3. With V trimmed by 2 bases and J by 4 bases, 6 bases remained unmatched. The V gene's germline CDR1 is MNHEY and CDR2 SMNVEV (reference sequence). The data are from a study of blood T cell repertoires in COVID-19. In the source study's methods: Estimates of nucleated cell counts were drawn from the amplification of reference gene primers. Clones were sequenced by immunoSEQ multiplex PCR, and TCRdb holds only the in-frame ones, with some missing. V and J calls plus clone size are reproduced from that table; the DNA served to infer D and trimming. The profile shows approximately 480,000 clones, nearly 90% of them singletons.

The chain uses TRBV27 and TRBJ2-3, with TRBD2 identical over 7 bases. The sample comprised peripheral blood. This clonotype originated in a man aged 18 to 30 with COVID-19, enrolled during active disease. Written as DNA, the CDR3 is TGTGCCAGCAGTTTAGCGGGAGCCATCGCAGATACGCAGTATTTT. Its translation is CASSLAGAIADTQYF.